The 8 T cell receptor beta chains listed next were all sequenced from one sample in a study of regulatory T cells in long-lasting Graves disease. Regarding time point: persistent/refractory GD, antithyroid drugs over 5 years with positive TRAb. PBMC RNA served as the TCR library source. HTBI primers from iRepertoire and Arm-PCR of CDR3 regions yielded the TCR beta libraries. TCRdb used MiXCR to reprocess the multiplex PCR reads, holding one entry per CDR3 protein. The sample lists some 340,000 distinct CDR3 sequences, roughly 24% occurring once. Specimen: peripheral blood mononuclear cells (PBMCs), collected when the disease was refractory, from a patient treated with antithyroid drugs. The origin of the receptors is a woman aged 40 to 50 with Graves disease.

The table lists this clonotype with many counts. V is TRBV7-3 and J is TRBJ2-5; the D gene is possibly TRBD1 (6 bases). V was pared by 5 bases and J by 3 bases, with 13 bases between. The CDR3 has 14 amino acids. Germline V gene sequence: CDR1 SGHTA, CDR2 FQGTGA. The CDR3 region has the DNA TGTGCCAGCAGCAGGCGGGCAGGGGAAGAGACCCAGTACTTC. It specifies CASSRRAGEETQYF.

The chain combines TRBV6-1 with TRBJ1-2, with D possibly matching TRBD1 (6 bases). Trimming pared 9 bases from V and 0 bases from J, leaving 14 bases between. The germline V gene has CDR1 MNHNS and CDR2 SASEGT. The CDR3 loop spans 14 amino acids. CDR3 amino acids: CASEHTGTNYGYTF. The CDR3 bases are TGTGCCAGTGAACATACAGGGACTAACTATGGCTACACCTTC.

This clonotype was recorded at least ten times. The chain links TRBV28 to TRBJ2-6; possible D gene TRBD1, 5 bases. Germline V gives CDR1 MDHEN, CDR2 SYDVKM. Trimming removed 5 bases at V and 0 bases at J, with 8 bases between. The CDR3 is 15 amino acids. CDR3 in DNA: TGTGCCAGCAGTCACGACAGCTCTGGGGCCAACGTCCTGACTTTC. Amino acids: CASSHDSSGANVLTF.

This chain links TRBV3-1 with TRBJ1-4; 7 bases align to TRBD1. Unmatched junction bases numbered 3, after V lost 0 bases and J lost 5 bases. Germline CDR1 LGHDT, CDR2 YNNKEL (reference sequence). There are 15 residues in the CDR3. The CDR3 region has the DNA TGTGCCAGCAGCCAAGATGACAGGGAGAATGAAAAACTGTTTTTT. It encodes CASSQDDRENEKLFF.

This clonotype was recorded at least ten times. The gene calls are TRBV28 and TRBJ2-1; 9 bases are a match to TRBD1. The V gene end was trimmed by 10 bases and the J gene end by 6 bases; junction bases not matched to a gene: 10. Germline lookup yields CDR1 MDHEN and CDR2 SYDVKM. The CDR3 has 14 residues. The CDR3 nucleotides read TGTGCCACCACTGGGACAGGGAATGGCAATGAGCAGTTCTTC. It specifies CATTGTGNGNEQFF.

V is TRBV19 and J is TRBJ1-2; TRBD1 matches 7 bases. Germline CDR1 reads LNHDA; CDR2 reads SQIVND (reference sequence). V gave up 5 bases and J gave up 14 bases; unmatched junction bases: 11. The CDR3 loop spans 12 amino acids. The CDR3 region has the DNA TGTGCCAGTAGTCCACGGACAGGCGCGGGTACCTTC. Its protein is CASSPRTGAGTF.

Details on this clonotype: It may be a read error: a sequence one base away is much more abundant. The chain is built from TRBV5-4 and TRBJ2-5; tentatively, D is TRBD1 or TRBD2 (5 bases each). The V gene's germline CDR1 is SGHNT and CDR2 YYREEE (reference sequence). This CDR3 has 15 amino acids. CDR3 DNA: TGTGCCAGCAGCGTCCAAGACAGAGTGGGAGAGACCCAGCACTTC. It encodes CASSVQDRVGETQHF.

Concerning this clonotype itself: A read error may be the cause here, since a much bigger clone is one base away. The chain employs TRBV27 and TRBJ2-5; no clear D. CDR1 MNHEY and CDR2 SMNVEV come from the germline V gene (reference sequence). The CDR3 consists of 15 residues. The V end was cut by 5 bases, the J end by 3 bases, with 16 bases between. The CDR3 here is CASSLTPLVKETQYF. The CDR3, as DNA: TGTGCCAGCAGTCTCACCCCCTTGGTGAAAGAGACCCAGTACTTC.